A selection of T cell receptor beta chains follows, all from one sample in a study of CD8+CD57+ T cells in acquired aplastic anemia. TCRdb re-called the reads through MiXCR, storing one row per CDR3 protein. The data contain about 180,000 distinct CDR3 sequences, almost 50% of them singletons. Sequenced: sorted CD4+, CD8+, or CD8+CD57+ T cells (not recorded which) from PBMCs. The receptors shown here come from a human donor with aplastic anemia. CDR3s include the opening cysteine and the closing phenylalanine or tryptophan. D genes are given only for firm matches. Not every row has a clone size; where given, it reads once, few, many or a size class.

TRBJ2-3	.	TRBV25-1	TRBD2	CASSASGGLGTDTQYF	TGTGCCAGCAGTGCTAGCGGGGGCCTAGGCACAGATACGCAGTATTTT
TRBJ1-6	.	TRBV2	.	CASSLRVNSPLHF	TGTGCCAGCAGTCTTCGGGTTAATTCACCCCTCCACTTT
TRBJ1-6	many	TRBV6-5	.	CASSYPLGRQNSPLHF	TGTGCCAGCAGCTATCCCCTCGGCAGGCAAAATTCACCCCTCCACTTT
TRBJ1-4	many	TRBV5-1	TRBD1	CASSPRDRNEKLFF	TGCGCCAGCAGCCCCCGGGACAGAAATGAAAAACTGTTTTTT
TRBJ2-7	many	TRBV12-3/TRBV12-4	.	CASSLKVTYEQYF	TGTGCCAGCAGTCTTAAGGTTACCTACGAGCAGTACTTC
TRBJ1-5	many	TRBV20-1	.	CSARDLRDSNQPQHF	TGCAGTGCTAGAGATTTAAGGGATAGCAATCAGCCCCAGCATTTT
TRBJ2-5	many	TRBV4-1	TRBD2	CASSPRASGGNQETQYF	TGCGCCAGCAGCCCACGGGCTAGCGGGGGGAACCAAGAGACCCAGTACTTC
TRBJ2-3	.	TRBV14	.	CASSHIPGLSTDTQYF	TGTGCCAGCAGCCATATCCCGGGTCTAAGCACAGATACGCAGTATTTT
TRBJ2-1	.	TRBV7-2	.	CASSLLTFNEQFF	TGTGCCAGCAGCTTACTGACCTTCAATGAGCAGTTCTTC
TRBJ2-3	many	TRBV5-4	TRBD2	CASSLGAGGRGDTDTQYF	TGTGCCAGCAGCTTGGGTGCCGGGGGGCGGGGGGACACAGATACGCAGTATTTT
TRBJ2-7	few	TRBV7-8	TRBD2	CASSLRGRAEQYF	TGTGCCAGCAGCTTGCGGGGGAGGGCTGAGCAGTACTTC
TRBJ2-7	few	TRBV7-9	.	CASSLDGSSYEQYF	TGTGCCAGCAGCTTGGACGGGAGCTCCTACGAGCAGTACTTC
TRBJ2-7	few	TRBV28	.	CASSPGGGLRGYEQYF	TGTGCCAGCAGTCCCGGTGGGGGGCTCCGCGGTTATGAGCAGTACTTC
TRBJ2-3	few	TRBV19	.	CASFLKTGGGTDTQYF	TGTGCCAGTTTTTTGAAAACAGGGGGGGGCACAGATACGCAGTATTTT
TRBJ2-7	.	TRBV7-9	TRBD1	CASSLAGGQGYEQYF	TGTGCCAGCAGCTTAGCTGGGGGACAGGGGTACGAGCAGTACTTC
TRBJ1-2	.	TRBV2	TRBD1	CASKRGQGSGYTF	TGTGCCAGCAAAAGGGGGCAGGGGAGTGGCTACACCTTC
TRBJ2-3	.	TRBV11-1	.	CASSLELSRGTDTQYF	TGTGCCAGCAGCTTGGAACTGTCGAGGGGCACAGATACGCAGTATTTT
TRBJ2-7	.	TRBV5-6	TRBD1	CASSLNQGVDEQYF	TGTGCCAGCAGCTTGAACCAGGGGGTTGACGAGCAGTACTTC
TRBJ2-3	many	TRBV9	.	CASSAGIDTQYF	TGTGCCAGCAGCGCAGGGATAGATACGCAGTATTTT
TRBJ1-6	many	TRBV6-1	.	CASRESSYNSPLHF	TGTGCCAGCAGGGAGAGTTCCTATAATTCACCCCTCCACTTT
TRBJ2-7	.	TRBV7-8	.	CASTGGYEQYF	TGTGCCAGCACCGGCGGCTACGAGCAGTACTTC
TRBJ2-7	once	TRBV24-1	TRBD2	CATSSSGNYEQYF	TGTGCCACCAGTTCTAGCGGGAACTACGAGCAGTACTTC
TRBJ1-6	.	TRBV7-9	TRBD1	CASSEPTGYNSPLHF	TGTGCCAGCAGCGAACCGACAGGGTATAATTCACCCCTCCACTTT
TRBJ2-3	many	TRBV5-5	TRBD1	CASSLAVGQGSDTQYF	TGTGCCAGCAGCTTGGCAGTGGGACAGGGATCAGATACGCAGTATTTT
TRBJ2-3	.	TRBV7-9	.	CASSPKGPDTQYF	TGTGCCAGCAGCCCGAAGGGTCCAGATACGCAGTATTTT
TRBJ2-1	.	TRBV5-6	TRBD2	CASSLVLLAGGHNEQFF	TGTGCCAGCAGCTTAGTTCTCCTAGCGGGGGGTCACAATGAGCAGTTCTTC
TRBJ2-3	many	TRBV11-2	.	CASSLEGRSTDTQYF	TGTGCCAGCAGCTTAGAGGGCAGGTCCACAGATACGCAGTATTTT
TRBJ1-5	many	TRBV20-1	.	CSARRPGGNQPQHF	TGCAGTGCTAGAAGACCCGGGGGGAATCAGCCCCAGCATTTT
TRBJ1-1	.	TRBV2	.	CASSSDLYTEAFF	TGTGCCAGCAGTTCGGACCTTTACACTGAAGCTTTCTTT
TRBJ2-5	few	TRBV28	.	CASSYGQSRAQYF	TGTGCCAGCAGTTACGGACAGTCCAGGGCCCAGTACTTC
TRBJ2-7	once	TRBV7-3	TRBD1	CASSPTPGQGYEQYF	TGTGCCAGCAGCCCCACCCCGGGACAGGGCTACGAGCAGTACTTC
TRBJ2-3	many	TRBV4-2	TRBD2	CASSRGLAGQDTQYF	TGTGCCAGCAGCCGTGGGCTAGCGGGGCAAGATACGCAGTATTTT
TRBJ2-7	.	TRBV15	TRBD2	CATSRKLMASGGTYEQYF	TGTGCCACCAGCAGAAAACTGATGGCTAGCGGGGGCACCTACGAGCAGTACTTC
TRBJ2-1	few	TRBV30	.	CAWSPGTQLKFF	TGTGCCTGGAGTCCAGGGACCCAATTGAAGTTCTTC
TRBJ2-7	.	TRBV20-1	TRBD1	CSARLSDRGLYEQYF	TGCAGTGCTAGACTAAGCGACAGGGGGCTTTACGAGCAGTACTTC
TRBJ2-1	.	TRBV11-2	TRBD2	CASSHSSGSYNEQLF	TGTGCCAGCAGTCATTCTAGCGGGTCGTACAATGAGCAGCTCTTC
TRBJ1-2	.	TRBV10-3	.	CASSSRFGYTF	TGTGCCAGCAGTTCGCGTTTCGGCTACACCTTC
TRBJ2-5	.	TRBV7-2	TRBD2	CASSPRLANQETQYF	TGTGCCAGCAGCCCCCGACTAGCGAACCAAGAGACCCAGTACTTC
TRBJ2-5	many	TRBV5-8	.	CASSLAPRGVETQYF	TGTGCCAGCAGCTTGGCCCCCAGAGGGGTAGAGACCCAGTACTTC
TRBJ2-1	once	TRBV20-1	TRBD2	CSAPPLAGNEQFF	TGCAGTGCCCCCCCCCTAGCGGGCAATGAGCAGTTCTTC
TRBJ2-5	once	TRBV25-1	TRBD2	CASSASGGPQETQYF	TGTGCCAGCAGTGCTAGCGGGGGACCACAAGAGACCCAGTACTTC
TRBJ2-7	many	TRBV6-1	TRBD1	CASSLNRGEQYF	TGTGCCAGCAGCCTAAACAGGGGCGAGCAGTACTTC